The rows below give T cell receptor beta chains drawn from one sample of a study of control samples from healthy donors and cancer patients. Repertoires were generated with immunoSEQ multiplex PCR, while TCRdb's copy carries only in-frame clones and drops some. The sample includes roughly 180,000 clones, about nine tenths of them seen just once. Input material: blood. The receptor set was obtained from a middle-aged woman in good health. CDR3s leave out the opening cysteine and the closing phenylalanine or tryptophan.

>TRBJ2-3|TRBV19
ASSIRQGQSDTQY
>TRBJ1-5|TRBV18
ASSPVGGNQPQH
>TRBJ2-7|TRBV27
ASSLLGGPAYEQY
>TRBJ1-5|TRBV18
ASSPVRGNQPQH
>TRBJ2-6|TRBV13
ASSSQLSGANVLT
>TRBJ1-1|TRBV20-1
SAGQGGEAF
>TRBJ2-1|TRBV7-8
ASSLKGGDNEQF
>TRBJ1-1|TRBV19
ASSILGQGSTEAF
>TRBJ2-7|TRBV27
ASSFGGSYEQY
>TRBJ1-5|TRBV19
ASSRDRDGQPQH
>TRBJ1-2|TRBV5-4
ASSLTGDRGYT
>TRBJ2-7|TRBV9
ASSVSGGHSYEQY
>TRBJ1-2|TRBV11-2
ASSPEAGVNYGYT
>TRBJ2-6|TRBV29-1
SVAPGSGANVLT
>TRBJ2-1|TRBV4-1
ASSQEGQGYNEQF
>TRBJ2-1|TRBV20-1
SAVTGDEQF
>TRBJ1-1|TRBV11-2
ASSLDLTGGAF